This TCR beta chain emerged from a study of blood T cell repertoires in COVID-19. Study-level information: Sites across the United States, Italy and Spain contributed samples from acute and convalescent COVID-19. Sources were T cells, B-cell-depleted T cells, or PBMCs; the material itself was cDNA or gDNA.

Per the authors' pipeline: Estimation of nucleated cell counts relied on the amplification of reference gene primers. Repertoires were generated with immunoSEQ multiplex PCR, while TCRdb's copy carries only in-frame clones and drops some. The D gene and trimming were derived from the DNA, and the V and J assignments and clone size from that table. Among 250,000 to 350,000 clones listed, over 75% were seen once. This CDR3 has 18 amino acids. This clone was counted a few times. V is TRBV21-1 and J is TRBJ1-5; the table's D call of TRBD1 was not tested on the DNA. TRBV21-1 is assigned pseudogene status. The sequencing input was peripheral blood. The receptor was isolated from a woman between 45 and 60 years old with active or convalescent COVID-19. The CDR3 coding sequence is TGTGCCAGCAGTGCCTCAATGGGACAGTTGAAAGTCAATCAGCCCCAGCATTTT. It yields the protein CASSASMGQLKVNQPQHF.